This TCR beta chain was recorded in a study of shared clonotypes between healthy human individuals. Only CD45RO-negative cells positively selected for CCR7 counted as naive CD8 cells, so terminally differentiated effector memory CD45RA+ cells were excluded. The table came from immunoSEQ multiplex PCR; TCRdb's copy has only in-frame clones and leaves some out. The sample carries around 600,000 clones, 85% to 95% recorded once. The CDR3 extends over 13 amino acids. V was shortened by 8 bases and J by 4 bases, with 14 bases between the two germline ends. The germline CDR1 and CDR2 sequences are LNHDA and SQIVND (reference sequence).

This TCR derives from a young woman in good health. The material sequenced was naive CD8+ T cells sorted from blood. The chain recombines TRBV19 with TRBJ1-1, with D unclear. Here the CDR3 DNA reads TGTGCCAGTCAGATGGGGTTTCGCACTGAAGCTTTCTTT. Its translation: CASQMGFRTEAFF.